The TCR beta chain under discussion was sequenced for a study of T cells in Graves' hyperthyroidism and ophthalmopathy. The CDR3 regions of TCR beta were amplified from RNA transcripts. TCR CDR3 regions were first amplified by RT-PCR with HTBI primers. TCRdb reprocessed the multiplex PCR reads via MiXCR and lists one record per CDR3 protein. The data contain approximately 270,000 distinct CDR3 sequences, roughly 14% of them singletons. This clonotype was counted at least ten times. Antigen specificity is unknown. Whole-study findings and limits: The model foresaw ophthalmopathy a median roughly 6 months prior to onset.

The hyperthyroidism patients had all been newly diagnosed, and their disease duration was under 2 months. Their ages ranged from 18 to 65 years. Sample: blood. This TCR was recovered from a woman in her forties with Graves' hyperthyroidism that later progressed to Graves' ophthalmopathy.

CDR3 sequence reads: CASSLGSGGSQPQHF. CDR3 DNA: TGTGCCAGCAGCTTGGGGTCGGGGGGAAGTCAGCCCCAGCATTTT. This chain connects TRBV5-5 to TRBJ1-5, with D perhaps TRBD1 (5 bases). This CDR3 has 15 amino acids. Germline loops: CDR1 SGHKS, CDR2 YYEKEE (reference sequence). Trimming left V 0 bases short and J 6 bases short, with 13 bases between.